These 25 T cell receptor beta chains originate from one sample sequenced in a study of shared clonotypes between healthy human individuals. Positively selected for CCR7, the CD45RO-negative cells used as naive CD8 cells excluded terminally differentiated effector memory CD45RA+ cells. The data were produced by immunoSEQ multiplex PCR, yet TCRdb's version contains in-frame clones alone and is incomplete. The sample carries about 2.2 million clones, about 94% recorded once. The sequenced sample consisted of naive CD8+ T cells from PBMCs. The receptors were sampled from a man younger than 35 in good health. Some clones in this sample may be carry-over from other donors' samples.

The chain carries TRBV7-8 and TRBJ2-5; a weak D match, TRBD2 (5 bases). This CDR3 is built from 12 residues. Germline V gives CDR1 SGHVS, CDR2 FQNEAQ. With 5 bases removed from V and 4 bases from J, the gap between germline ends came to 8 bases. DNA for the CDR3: TGTGCCAGCAGCCCCCGGGGAGAGACCCAGTACTTC. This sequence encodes CASSPRGETQYF.

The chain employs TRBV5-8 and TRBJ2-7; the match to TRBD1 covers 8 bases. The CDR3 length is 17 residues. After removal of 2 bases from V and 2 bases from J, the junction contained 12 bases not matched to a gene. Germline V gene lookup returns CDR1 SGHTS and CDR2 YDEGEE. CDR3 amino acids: CASSFPVRDRNPYEQYF. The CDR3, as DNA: TGTGCCAGCAGCTTTCCAGTGAGGGACAGGAACCCCTACGAGCAGTACTTC.

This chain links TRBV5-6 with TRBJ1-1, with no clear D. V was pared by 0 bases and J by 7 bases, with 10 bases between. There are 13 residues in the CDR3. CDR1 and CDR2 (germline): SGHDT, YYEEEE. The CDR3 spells CASSLGQLYEAFF. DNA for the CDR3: TGTGCCAGCAGCTTGGGCCAGCTCTATGAAGCTTTCTTT.

The CDR3 is CAVGSTQYF. CDR3 sequence (DNA): TGTGCCGTGGGATCGACCCAGTACTTC. This sequence joins TRBV5-4 and TRBJ2-5; the D is unclear. Germline CDR1 SGHNT, CDR2 YYREEE (reference sequence). Between the trimmed V and J ends, which lost 10 bases and 7 bases, there was a span of 8 bases. The CDR3 totals 9 residues.

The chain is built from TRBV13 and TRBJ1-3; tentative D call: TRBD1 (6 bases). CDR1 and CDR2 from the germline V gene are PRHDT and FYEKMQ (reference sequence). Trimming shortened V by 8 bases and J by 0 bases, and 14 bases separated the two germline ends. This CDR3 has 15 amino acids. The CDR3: CASLGRGGSGNTIYF. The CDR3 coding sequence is TGTGCCAGCCTGGGAAGGGGGGGCTCTGGAAACACCATATATTTT.

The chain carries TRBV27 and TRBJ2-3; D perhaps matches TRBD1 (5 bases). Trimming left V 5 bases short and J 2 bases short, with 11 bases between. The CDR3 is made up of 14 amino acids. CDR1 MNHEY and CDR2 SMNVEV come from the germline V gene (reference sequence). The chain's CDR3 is CASSELQDTDTQYF. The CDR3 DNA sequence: TGTGCCAGCAGTGAATTACAGGACACAGATACGCAGTATTTT.

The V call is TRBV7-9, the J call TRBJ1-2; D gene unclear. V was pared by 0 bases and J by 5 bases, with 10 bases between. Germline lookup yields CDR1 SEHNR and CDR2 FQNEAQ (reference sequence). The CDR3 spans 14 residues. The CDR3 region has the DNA TGTGCCAGCAGCTTAGCGGTCGCGGAGTATGGCTACACCTTC. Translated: CASSLAVAEYGYTF.

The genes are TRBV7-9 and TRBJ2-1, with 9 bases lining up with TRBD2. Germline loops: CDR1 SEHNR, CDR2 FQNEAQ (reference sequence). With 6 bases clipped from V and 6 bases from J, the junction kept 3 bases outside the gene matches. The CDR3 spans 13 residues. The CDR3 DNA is TGTGCCAGCAGGGGCGGGAGGGCCAATGAGCAGTTCTTC. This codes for CASRGGRANEQFF. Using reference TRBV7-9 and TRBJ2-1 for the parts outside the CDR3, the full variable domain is DTGVSQNPRHKITKRGQNVTFRCDPISEHNRLYWYRQTLGQGPEFLTYFQNEAQLEKSRLLSDRFSAERPKGSFSTLEIQRTEQGDSAMYLCASRGGRANEQFFGPGTRLTVL.

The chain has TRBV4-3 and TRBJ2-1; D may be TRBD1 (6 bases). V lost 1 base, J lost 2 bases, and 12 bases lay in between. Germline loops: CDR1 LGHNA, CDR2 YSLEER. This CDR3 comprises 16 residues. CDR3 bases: TGCGCCAGCAGCCAAGTCTATACAGGGACCTACAATGAGCAGTTCTTC. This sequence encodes CASSQVYTGTYNEQFF.

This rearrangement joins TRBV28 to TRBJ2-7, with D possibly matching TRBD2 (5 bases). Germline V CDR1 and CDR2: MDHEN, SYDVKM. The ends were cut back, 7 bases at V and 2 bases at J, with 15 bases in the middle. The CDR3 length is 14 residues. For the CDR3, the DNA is TGTGCCAGCAATGTGGCAGACTATGCCTACGAGCAGTACTTC. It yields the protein CASNVADYAYEQYF.

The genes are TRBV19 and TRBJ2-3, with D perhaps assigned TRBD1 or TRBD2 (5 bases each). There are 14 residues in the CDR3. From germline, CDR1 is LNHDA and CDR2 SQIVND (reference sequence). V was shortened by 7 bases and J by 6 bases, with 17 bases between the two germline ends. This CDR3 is CASTRDHLVDTQYF. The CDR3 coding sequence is TGTGCCAGTACCCGGGACCACCTCGTCGATACGCAGTATTTT.

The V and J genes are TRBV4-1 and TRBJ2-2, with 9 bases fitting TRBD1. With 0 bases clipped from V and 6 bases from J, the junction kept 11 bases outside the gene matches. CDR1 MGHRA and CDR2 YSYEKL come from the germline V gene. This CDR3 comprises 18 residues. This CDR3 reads CASSQDRTGEFYAGELFF. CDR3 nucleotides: TGCGCCAGCAGCCAAGACCGGACAGGGGAGTTTTATGCCGGGGAGCTGTTTTTT.

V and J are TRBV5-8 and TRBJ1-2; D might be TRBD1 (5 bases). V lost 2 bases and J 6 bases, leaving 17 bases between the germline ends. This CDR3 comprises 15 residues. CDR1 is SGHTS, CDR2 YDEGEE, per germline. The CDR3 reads CASSFYLGRSDGYTF. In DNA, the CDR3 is TGTGCCAGCAGCTTTTACCTGGGACGGAGTGATGGCTACACCTTC.

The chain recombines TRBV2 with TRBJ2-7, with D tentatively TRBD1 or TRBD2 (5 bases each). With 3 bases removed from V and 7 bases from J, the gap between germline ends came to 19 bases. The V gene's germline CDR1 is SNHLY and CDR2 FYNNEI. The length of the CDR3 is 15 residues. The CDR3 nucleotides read TGTGCCAGCAGTGAGCAACTATCCGGGGCGTGGGAGCAGTACTTC. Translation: CASSEQLSGAWEQYF.

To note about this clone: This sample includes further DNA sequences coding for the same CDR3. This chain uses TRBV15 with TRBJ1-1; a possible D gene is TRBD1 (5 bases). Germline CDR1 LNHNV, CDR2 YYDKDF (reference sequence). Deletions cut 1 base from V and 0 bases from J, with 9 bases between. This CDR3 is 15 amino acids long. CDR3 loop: CATSRGTGLNTEAFF. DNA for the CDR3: TGTGCCACCAGCAGAGGGACGGGACTGAACACTGAAGCTTTCTTT.

The DNA for the CDR3 is TGTGCCAGCAGCTCCCCCCGGGACAGGGGGAACCAAGAGACCCAGTACTTC. It translates to CASSSPRDRGNQETQYF. The chain links TRBV7-9 to TRBJ2-5; 11 nucleotides agree with TRBD1. The V gene end was trimmed by 4 bases and the J gene end by 0 bases; junction bases not matched to a gene: 7. Germline loops: CDR1 SEHNR, CDR2 FQNEAQ (reference sequence). This CDR3 spans 17 amino acids.

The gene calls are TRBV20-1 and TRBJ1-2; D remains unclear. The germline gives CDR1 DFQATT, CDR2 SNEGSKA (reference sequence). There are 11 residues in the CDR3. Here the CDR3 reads CSALGGYGYTF. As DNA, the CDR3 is TGCTCCGCCCTAGGAGGGTATGGCTACACCTTC.

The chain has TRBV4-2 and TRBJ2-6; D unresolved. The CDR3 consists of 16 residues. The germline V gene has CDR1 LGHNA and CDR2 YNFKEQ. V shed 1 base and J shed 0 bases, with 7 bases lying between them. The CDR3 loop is CASSQVVSSGANVLTF. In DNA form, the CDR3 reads TGTGCCAGCAGCCAAGTTGTAAGCTCTGGGGCCAACGTCCTGACTTTC.

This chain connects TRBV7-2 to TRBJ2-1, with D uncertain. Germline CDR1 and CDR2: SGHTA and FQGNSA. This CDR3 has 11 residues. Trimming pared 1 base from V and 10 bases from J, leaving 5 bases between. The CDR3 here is CASSLVEEQFF. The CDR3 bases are TGTGCCAGCAGCTTAGTCGAGGAGCAGTTCTTC.

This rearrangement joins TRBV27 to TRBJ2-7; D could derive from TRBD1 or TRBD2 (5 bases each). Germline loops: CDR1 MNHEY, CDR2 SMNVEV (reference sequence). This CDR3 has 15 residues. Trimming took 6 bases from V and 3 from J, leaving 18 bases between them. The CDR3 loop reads CASSPRGTPFYEQYF. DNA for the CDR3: TGTGCCAGCAGCCCACGAGGGACCCCGTTCTACGAGCAGTACTTC.

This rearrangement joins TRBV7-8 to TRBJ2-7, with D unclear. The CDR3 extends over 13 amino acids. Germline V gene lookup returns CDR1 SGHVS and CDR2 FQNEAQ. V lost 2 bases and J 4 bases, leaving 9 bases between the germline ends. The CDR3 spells CASSLNPRYEQYF. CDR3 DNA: TGTGCCAGCAGCTTAAACCCACGATACGAGCAGTACTTC.

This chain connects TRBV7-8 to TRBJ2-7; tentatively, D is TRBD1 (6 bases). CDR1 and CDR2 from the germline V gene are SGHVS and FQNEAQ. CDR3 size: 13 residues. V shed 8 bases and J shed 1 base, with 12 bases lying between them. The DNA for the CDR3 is TGTGCCAGCGGGGACACAAAGTCCTACGAGCAGTACTTC. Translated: CASGDTKSYEQYF.

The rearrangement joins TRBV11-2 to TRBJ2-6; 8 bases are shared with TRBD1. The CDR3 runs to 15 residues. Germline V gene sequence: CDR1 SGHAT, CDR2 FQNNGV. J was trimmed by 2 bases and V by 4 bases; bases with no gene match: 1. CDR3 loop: CASSSQGAGANVLTF. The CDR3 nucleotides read TGTGCCAGCAGCTCACAGGGGGCTGGGGCCAACGTCCTGACTTTC.

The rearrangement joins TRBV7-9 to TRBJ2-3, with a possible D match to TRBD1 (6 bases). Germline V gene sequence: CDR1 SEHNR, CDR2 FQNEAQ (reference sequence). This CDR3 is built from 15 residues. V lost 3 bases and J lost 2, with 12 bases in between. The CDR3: CASSFTTGDTDTQYF. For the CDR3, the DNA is TGTGCCAGCAGCTTTACGACAGGCGACACAGATACGCAGTATTTT.

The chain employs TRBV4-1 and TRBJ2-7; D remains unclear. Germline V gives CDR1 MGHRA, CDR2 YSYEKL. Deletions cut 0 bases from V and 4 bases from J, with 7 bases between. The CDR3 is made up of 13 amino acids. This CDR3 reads CASSQDIRYEQYF. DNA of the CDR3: TGCGCCAGCAGCCAAGATATTCGGTACGAGCAGTACTTC.